The clone carrying this T cell receptor (beta chain) was recorded many times. Its antigen is not identified. The source of the sample is a study of regulatory T cells in long-lasting Graves disease. Study as a whole: Patients newly diagnosed with Graves' had been on antithyroid drugs for under 3 months. The study, taken as a whole, reports: Comparison showed that persistent patients shared more public clonotypes (roughly 2,500) than new patients (966).

Construction of TCR beta libraries relied on iRepertoire HTBI primers and on Arm-PCR targeting CDR3 regions. Per the authors' pipeline: Identification across samples found some 60 TRBV and approximately 15 TRBJ segments. TCRdb processed the multiplex PCR reads anew with MiXCR; each CDR3 protein has one entry. TCRdb, not the original authors, processed these V and J calls. The repertoire consists of 550,000 to 600,000 distinct CDR3 sequences, with about 16% occurring once and the leading ten covering 12%. The CDR3 is 15 amino acids. Trimming at V came to 6 bases and at J to 4 bases, leaving 6 bases not matched to a gene. Documented time point: newly diagnosed GD, antithyroid drugs for less than 3 months. There was RNA extracted from PBMCs, and the TCR library was made from it. Separately, the same data were catalogued under a study of T cells in Graves' hyperthyroidism and ophthalmopathy. That report notes: HTBI primers drove first-round RT-PCR of the TCR CDR3.

The TCR was taken from a young man with Graves disease. The genes are TRBV12-3 or TRBV12-4 and TRBJ2-3, with 11 positions matching TRBD2. Sequenced material: peripheral blood mononuclear cells (PBMCs), taken at new diagnosis, from a patient treated with antithyroid drugs. CDR3 in amino acids: CASRGSSGRSDTQYF. The DNA for the CDR3 is TGTGCCAGCAGAGGATCTAGCGGGAGGTCAGATACGCAGTATTTT.